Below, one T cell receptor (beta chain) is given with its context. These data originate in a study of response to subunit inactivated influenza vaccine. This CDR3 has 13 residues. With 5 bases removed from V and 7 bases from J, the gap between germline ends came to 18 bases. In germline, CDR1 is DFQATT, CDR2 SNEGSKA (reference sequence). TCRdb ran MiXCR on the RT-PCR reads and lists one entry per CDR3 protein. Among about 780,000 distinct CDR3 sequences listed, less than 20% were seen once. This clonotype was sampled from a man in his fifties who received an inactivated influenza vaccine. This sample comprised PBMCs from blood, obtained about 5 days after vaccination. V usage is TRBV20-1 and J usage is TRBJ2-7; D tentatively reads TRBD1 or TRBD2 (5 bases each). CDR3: CSARDGASGEQYF. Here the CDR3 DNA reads TGCAGTGCTCGGGACGGCGCCTCGGGGGAGCAGTACTTC.